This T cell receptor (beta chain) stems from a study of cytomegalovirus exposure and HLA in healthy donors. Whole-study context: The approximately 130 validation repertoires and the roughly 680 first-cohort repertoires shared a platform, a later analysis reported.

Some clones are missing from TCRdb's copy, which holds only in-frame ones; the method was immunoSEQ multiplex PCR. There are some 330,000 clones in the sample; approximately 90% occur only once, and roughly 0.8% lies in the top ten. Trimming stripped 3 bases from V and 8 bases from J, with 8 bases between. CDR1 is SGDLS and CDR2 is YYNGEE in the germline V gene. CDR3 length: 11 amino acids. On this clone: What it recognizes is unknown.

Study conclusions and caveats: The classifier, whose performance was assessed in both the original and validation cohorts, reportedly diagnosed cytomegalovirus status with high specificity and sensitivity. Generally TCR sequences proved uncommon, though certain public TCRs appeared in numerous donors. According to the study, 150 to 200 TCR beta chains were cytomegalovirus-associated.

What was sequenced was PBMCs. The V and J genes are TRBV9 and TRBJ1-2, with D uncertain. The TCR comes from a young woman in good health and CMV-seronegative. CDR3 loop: CASSGVRGYTF. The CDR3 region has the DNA TGTGCCAGCAGCGGCGTGCGGGGCTACACCTTC.